This T cell receptor (beta chain) stems from a study of blood T cell repertoires in COVID-19. Study-wide background: The United States, Italy and Spain were the sources of the acute and convalescent COVID-19 samples.

Everyone who took part was roughly 18 to 100 years old, and they came from some 23 US areas. Participants were placed into cohorts based on the clinical history they reported. Authors' processing steps: Estimated nucleated cell counts came from reference gene primer amplification. The method was immunoSEQ multiplex PCR; TCRdb's version includes in-frame clones alone and lacks a portion of them. D and trimming were read from the DNA, whereas the V and J calls and clone size are those reported in that table. The repertoire has some 190,000 clones, more than 75% of them found once; the top ten carry roughly 17%. Germline-derived CDR1 and CDR2 are SGHRS and YFSETQ. The CDR3 spans 14 residues. V lost 0 bases to trimming and J lost 5 bases, with 8 bases between them.

The receptor comes from a woman aged 50 to 65 with acute COVID-19. Sequences were obtained from PBMCs or T cells enriched from blood (not recorded which). The chain recombines TRBV5-1 with TRBJ1-4; D might be TRBD1 (5 bases). The CDR3 here is CASSLDSGNEKLFF. The CDR3 region has the DNA TGCGCCAGCAGCTTGGATTCAGGGAATGAAAAACTGTTTTTT.